A selection of T cell receptor beta chains follows, all from one sample in a study of cytomegalovirus exposure and HLA in healthy donors. Measured with immunoSEQ multiplex PCR; TCRdb has only the in-frame clones, and not every one. The sample yields fewer than 250,000 clones, more than 75% seen once. Sequencing was carried out using PBMCs. The receptors were gathered from a woman younger than 35 in good health and CMV-seronegative. Both conserved end residues are trimmed from each CDR3.

TRBV27	TRBJ1-3	ASKAGNTIY
TRBV5-1	TRBJ2-7	ASSRQGSVYEQY
TRBV9	TRBJ1-1	ASSVGGGSVGTEAF
TRBV6-5	TRBJ1-4	ASSYDRVKEKLF
TRBV2	TRBJ1-2	ASSLTGPLNYGYT
TRBV12-5	TRBJ1-1	ASGLEQDTKAF
TRBV18	TRBJ2-2	ASSLTDLTGELF
TRBV7-7	TRBJ2-1	ASSPPGVAGYNEQF
TRBV29-1	TRBJ1-2	SAERRGRDYT
TRBV6-5	TRBJ1-4	ASSSSATNEKLF
TRBV6-6	TRBJ1-1	ASSYGTLGAEAF
TRBV27	TRBJ1-2	ASSPGGRLYT
TRBV2	TRBJ1-4	ASRRGQNNEKLF